What follows is one T cell receptor beta chain and its context. What it binds is unknown. This CDR3 has 15 amino acids. This sample was included in a study of blood T cells in healthy people across ages. A second about 6 to 11 cycle PCR used barcoded and J-beta primers. No fewer than 3 million CDR3-containing paired-end reads came from each sample. TCRdb ran MiXCR on the 5' RACE reads and lists one entry per CDR3 protein. The profile shows 1 million or so distinct CDR3 sequences, 35% to 55% of them singletons. Study-level findings and limits: Expanded clonotype changes were possibly confounded by unknown donor CMV status.

This rearrangement joins TRBV21-1 to TRBJ2-7. TRBV21-1 is reported as a pseudogene. Sequenced material: blood. The TCR was taken from a woman aged 60 to 75 in good health. The CDR3 coding sequence is TGTGCCAGCAGCAAAGCTCAGCGGGGCCCCTACGAGCAGTACTTC. Protein product: CASSKAQRGPYEQYF.